This TCR beta chain was obtained from a study of vaccination and CD4 T cells after COVID-19. Study-level information: Controls used CEFX viral epitopes (positive), HIV-1 Nef peptides (negative), or no peptide.

The Oncomine TCR Beta short-read assay sequenced DNA from cultured CD4+ T cells. Cultures of CD4+ T cells served as the source for extracting genomic DNA. One entry per CDR3 protein, called by TCRdb with MiXCR from the PCR reads. The sample holds about 14,000 distinct CDR3 sequences, approximately 30% seen once. The V gene's germline CDR1 is LGHNA and CDR2 YSLEER. The CDR3 loop spans 15 amino acids. V lost 4 bases and J 3 bases, leaving 12 bases between the germline ends. In this sample, this clonotype is medium-sized (0.01 to 0.1%). Its antigen is undetermined. The treatment denotes: approximately 10-day PBMC culture with coronavirus spike peptide pools or control peptides (ViraFEST assay). TCRs were sequenced by ViraFEST after antigen-specific T cells had been expanded with peptide pools.

The sequencing used CD4+ T cells from blood, cultured in vitro, collected after SARS-CoV-2 vaccination. V and J are TRBV4-3 and TRBJ2-2; D may be TRBD2 (5 bases). This sequence was found in a human donor who had recovered from COVID-19. CDR3 in amino acids: CASSLIAGDTGELFF. DNA for the CDR3: TGCGCCAGCAGCCTAATCGCCGGGGACACCGGGGAGCTGTTTTTT.